This TCR beta chain was recovered during a study of T cells expressing NK-cell markers. TCRdb reanalyzed the 5' RACE reads and collapses them to one entry per CDR3 protein, without DNA. Its clone listing holds about 460,000 distinct CDR3 sequences. Germline V gene sequence: CDR1 SGHNT, CDR2 YENEEA. The CDR3 has 15 residues. Sequencing used blood T cells: a sorted CD56 or NKG2C T cell subset, CD4+ or CD8+ T cells, or bulk PBMC T cells (not recorded which). The chain joins TRBV11-3 to TRBJ2-5; the TCRdb D gene call, TRBD2, has no DNA to confirm it. The clonotype comes from a woman between 45 and 60 years old in good health. This CDR3 is CASRGGSGSRETQYF.